The source of this T cell receptor (beta chain) is a study of CD4 T cells in relation to SARS-CoV-2 and coronaviruses. Study-level background: After roughly 11 days of antigen culture, PBMC TCR beta CDR3s were sequenced. The negative reference was HIV-1 Nef peptide pool or peptide-free culture.

As concerns this clone: The target antigen is unknown.

CD4+ T cells from unexposed donors were obtained before the COVID-19 pandemic (2011-2018). The cells were cultured for over eight days before CD4+ T cells were isolated. Unexposed-donor CD4+ T cells were probed with SARS-CoV-2 S/N and four cold-coronavirus spikes, cells permitting. Half the medium was replaced with IL-2 medium on days 3 and 7. Generated by immunoSEQ multiplex PCR, the TCRdb table keeps only in-frame clones and is missing some. The sample has approximately 25,000 clones; 76% are singletons. Germline trimming cut 5 bases from V and 5 bases from J; bases unmatched to any gene: 8. In germline, CDR1 is MGHRA, CDR2 YSYEKL. The CDR3 is made up of 15 amino acids.

The sample comprised CD4+ T cells from PBMCs, cultured in vitro. This chain joins TRBV4-1 and TRBJ1-5; 8 nucleotides agree with TRBD1. The sequence was obtained from a human donor in good health. The DNA of the CDR3 is TGCGCCAGCAGCAACCAGGACAGGGCTTATCAGCCCCAGCATTTT. Protein product: CASSNQDRAYQPQHF.